This TCR beta chain was obtained from a study of blood T cell repertoires in COVID-19. Original processing methods: From reference gene primer amplification, estimates of nucleated cell counts were derived. Clones were read by immunoSEQ multiplex PCR, and TCRdb kept only the in-frame ones, dropping some. The V and J calls and clone size were taken over from that table, and D and trimming were inferred from the DNA. The data hold around 65,000 clones, with approximately 91% observed a single time. CDR1 is SSHAT and CDR2 is FNYEAQ in the germline V gene (reference sequence). J was trimmed by 0 bases and V by 5 bases; bases with no gene match: 15. The CDR3 spans 20 residues.

Sequenced material: peripheral blood. This chain connects TRBV7-7 to TRBJ2-6; 8 nucleotides line up with TRBD1. This receptor was taken from a human donor in a cohort sampled during active COVID-19. In nucleotides, the CDR3 is TGTGCCAGCAGCACCGACCGGGACAGGAGTCCAAGCTCTGGGGCCAACGTCCTGACTTTC. Protein sequence: CASSTDRDRSPSSGANVLTF.